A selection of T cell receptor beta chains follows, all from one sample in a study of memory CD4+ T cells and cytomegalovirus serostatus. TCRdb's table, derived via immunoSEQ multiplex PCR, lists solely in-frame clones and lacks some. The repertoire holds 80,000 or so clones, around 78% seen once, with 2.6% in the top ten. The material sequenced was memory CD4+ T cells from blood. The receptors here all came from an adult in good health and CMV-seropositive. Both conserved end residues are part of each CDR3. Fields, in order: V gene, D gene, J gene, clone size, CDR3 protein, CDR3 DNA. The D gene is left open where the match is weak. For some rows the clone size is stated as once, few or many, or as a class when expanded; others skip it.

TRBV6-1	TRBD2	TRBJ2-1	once	CASTFGGARREQFF	TGTGCCAGCACCTTCGGGGGGGCAAGGCGTGAGCAGTTCTTC
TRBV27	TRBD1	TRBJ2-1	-	CASSTRGPYNEQFF	TGTGCCAGCAGTACCAGGGGGCCCTACAATGAGCAGTTCTTC
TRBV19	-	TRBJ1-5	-	CASSIVAENQPQHF	TGTGCCAGTAGTATAGTGGCGGAGAATCAGCCCCAGCATTTT
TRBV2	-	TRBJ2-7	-	CASRSGRGLWEQYF	TGTGCCAGCAGGTCGGGACGGGGACTTTGGGAGCAGTACTTC
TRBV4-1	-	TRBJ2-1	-	CASSQPPRGGEQFF	TGCGCCAGCAGCCAGCCGCCCCGGGGAGGTGAGCAGTTCTTC
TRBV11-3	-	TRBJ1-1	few	CASSVRQRLEAFF	TGTGCCAGCAGCGTGCGGCAGCGCCTTGAAGCTTTCTTT
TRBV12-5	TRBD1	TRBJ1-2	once	CASGSTGWRLGYGYTF	TGTGCTAGTGGTTCGACAGGGTGGCGGTTAGGCTATGGCTACACCTTC
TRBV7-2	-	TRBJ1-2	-	CASSLGQGNYGYTF	TGTGCCAGCAGCTTAGGCCAGGGGAACTATGGCTACACCTTC
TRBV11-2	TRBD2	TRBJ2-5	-	CASSLQARGTSKETQYF	TGTGCCAGCAGCTTACAAGCGCGGGGGACGAGTAAAGAGACCCAGTACTTC
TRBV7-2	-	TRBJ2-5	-	CASSLQGKETQYF	TGTGCCAGCAGCTTACAGGGAAAAGAGACCCAGTACTTC
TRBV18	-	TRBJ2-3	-	CASSPGGADTQYF	TGTGCCAGCTCACCTGGCGGGGCAGATACGCAGTATTTT
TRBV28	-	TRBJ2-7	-	CASSLALIYEQYF	TGTGCCAGCAGTTTAGCCTTAATCTACGAGCAGTACTTC
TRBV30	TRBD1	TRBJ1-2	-	CAWSADREHRRNYGYTF	TGTGCCTGGAGTGCTGACAGGGAGCATCGCAGGAACTATGGCTACACCTTC
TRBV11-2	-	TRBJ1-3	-	CASSARQAGNTIYF	TGTGCCAGCAGCGCGCGACAGGCTGGAAACACCATATATTTT
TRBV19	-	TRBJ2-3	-	CASSIGSVGADTQYF	TGTGCCAGTAGTATTGGGTCGGTGGGGGCAGATACGCAGTATTTT
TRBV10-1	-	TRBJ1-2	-	CARVVRSYGYTF	TGCGCCAGGGTAGTACGAAGCTATGGCTACACCTTC
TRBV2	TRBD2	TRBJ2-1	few	CASSYRLAGESNEQFF	TGTGCCAGCAGCTACAGACTAGCGGGAGAATCAAATGAGCAGTTCTTC
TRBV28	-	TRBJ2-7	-	CASSLGTSKREQYF	TGTGCCAGCAGTTTAGGGACATCCAAACGCGAGCAGTACTTC
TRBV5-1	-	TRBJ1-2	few	CASSLEGREIDGYTF	TGCGCCAGCAGCTTGGAGGGCAGGGAGATCGATGGCTACACCTTC
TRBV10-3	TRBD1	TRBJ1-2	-	CAISPPIDRGGMGYGYTF	TGTGCCATCAGCCCCCCCATTGACAGGGGAGGTATGGGCTATGGCTACACCTTC